These 5 T cell receptor beta chains were all obtained from the same sample, sequenced in a study of neurological immune-mediated disorders. Via MiXCR, TCRdb re-called the 5' RACE reads, giving one row per CDR3 protein. The table has about 120,000 distinct CDR3 sequences, about 3.2% seen once. Sequencing was carried out using PBMCs. The source is a woman in her 30s with multiple sclerosis.

This clonotype was found many times. The gene calls are TRBV6-5 and TRBJ2-1; the D gene could be TRBD1 or TRBD2 (5 bases each). V gave up 2 bases and J gave up 4 bases, with 12 bases separating them. This CDR3 is built from 15 residues. Looked up from germline, CDR1 is MNHEY and CDR2 is SVGAGI. The CDR3 DNA is TGTGCCAGCAGTTACCTGGGGGTCGGGTACAATGAGCAGTTCTTC. Translated, it gives CASSYLGVGYNEQFF.

Many counts were recorded for this clonotype. CDR3 coding DNA: TGCAGCGTTGAAGATAGGTCGGCGGTCCGTGATACGCAGTATTTT. It yields the protein CSVEDRSAVRDTQYF. The chain uses TRBV29-1 and TRBJ2-3; D ambiguous. The length of the CDR3 is 15 residues. Trimming stripped 0 bases from V and 6 bases from J, with 16 bases between. Germline assignment: CDR1 SQVTM and CDR2 ANQGSEA.

Many counts were recorded for this clonotype. The J gene is TRBJ1-1, the V gene TRBV5-1; a weak D match, TRBD1 (5 bases). The germline V and J ends were trimmed by 0 bases and 6 bases, with 12 bases remaining between them. Germline CDR1 is SGHRS and CDR2 is YFSETQ. This CDR3 is built from 14 residues. CDR3 in DNA: TGCGCCAGCAGCTTGGCTGGGGGTTTGGCTGAAGCTTTCTTT. Residues: CASSLAGGLAEAFF. Full variable domain (outside the CDR3, taken from reference TRBV5-1 and TRBJ1-1): KAGVTQTPRYLIKTRGQQVTLSCSPISGHRSVSWYQQTPGQGLQFLFEYFSETQRNKGNFPGRFSGRQFSNSRSEMNVSTLELGDSALYLCASSLAGGLAEAFFGQGTRLTVV.

This clonotype has a count of ten or more. The chain combines TRBV7-8 with TRBJ1-2; D not resolved. V lost 1 base, J lost 2 bases, and 5 bases lay in between. Germline-derived CDR1 and CDR2 are SGHVS and FQNEAQ. The CDR3 sequence is 13 residues long. The CDR3 loop reads CASSLGPNYGYTF. CDR3 nucleotides: TGTGCCAGCAGCTTAGGACCGAACTATGGCTACACCTTC. The full variable domain, with the rest looked up from reference TRBV7-8 and TRBJ1-2, is GAGVSQSPRYKVAKRGQDVALRCDPISGHVSLFWYQQALGQGPEFLTYFQNEAQLDKSGLPSDRFFAERPEGSVSTLKIQRTQQEDSAVYLCASSLGPNYGYTFGSGTRLTVV.

This chain uses TRBV12-3 or TRBV12-4 with TRBJ2-7, with D perhaps matching TRBD1 (5 bases). The germline V and J ends were trimmed by 1 base and 0 bases, with 10 bases remaining between them. The CDR3 has 15 amino acids. DNA of the CDR3: TGTGCCAGCAGTTTAGGGACATCTAGCTCCTACGAGCAGTACTTC. It yields the protein CASSLGTSSSYEQYF.